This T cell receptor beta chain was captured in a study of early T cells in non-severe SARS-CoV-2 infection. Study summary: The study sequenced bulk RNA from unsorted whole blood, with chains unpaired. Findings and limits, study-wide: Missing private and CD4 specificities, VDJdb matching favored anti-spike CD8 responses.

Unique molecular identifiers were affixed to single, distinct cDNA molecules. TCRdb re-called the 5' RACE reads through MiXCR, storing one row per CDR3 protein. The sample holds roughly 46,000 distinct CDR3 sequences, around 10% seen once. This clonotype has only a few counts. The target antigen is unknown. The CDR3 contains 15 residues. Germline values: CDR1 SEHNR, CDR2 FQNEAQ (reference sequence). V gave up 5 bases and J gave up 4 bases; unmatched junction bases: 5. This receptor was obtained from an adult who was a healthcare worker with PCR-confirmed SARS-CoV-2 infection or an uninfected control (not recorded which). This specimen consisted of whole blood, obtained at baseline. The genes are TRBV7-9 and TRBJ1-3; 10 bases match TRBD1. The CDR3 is CASSRQGAAGNTIYF. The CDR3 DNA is TGTGCCAGCAGCCGACAGGGGGCAGCGGGAAACACCATATATTTT.